This note documents a single T cell receptor (beta chain) sequence. The antigen remains unidentified. Here immunoSEQ multiplex PCR was the method, and the copy in TCRdb shows in-frame clones only, minus some. The sample has some 80,000 clones; about 91% are singletons. The V gene's germline CDR1 is SQVTM and CDR2 ANQGSEA. The CDR3 has 13 amino acids. V was cut by 3 bases and J by 0 bases, with 7 bases left in between. These data originate in a study of T cell responses to AZD1222 COVID-19 vaccine. Overall study results and limits: Among spike-specific TCRs, nearly half reportedly target unmutated variant regions.

The chain combines TRBV29-1 with TRBJ2-3; D is undetermined. The sample in question was peripheral blood, obtained 28 days after the second dose of the MenACWY control vaccine. This sequence originates from an adult who received the MenACWY meningococcal vaccine as a control. The CDR3 DNA follows: TGCAGCGTTGACCGCTCAAGCACAGATACGCAGTATTTT. This codes for CSVDRSSTDTQYF.